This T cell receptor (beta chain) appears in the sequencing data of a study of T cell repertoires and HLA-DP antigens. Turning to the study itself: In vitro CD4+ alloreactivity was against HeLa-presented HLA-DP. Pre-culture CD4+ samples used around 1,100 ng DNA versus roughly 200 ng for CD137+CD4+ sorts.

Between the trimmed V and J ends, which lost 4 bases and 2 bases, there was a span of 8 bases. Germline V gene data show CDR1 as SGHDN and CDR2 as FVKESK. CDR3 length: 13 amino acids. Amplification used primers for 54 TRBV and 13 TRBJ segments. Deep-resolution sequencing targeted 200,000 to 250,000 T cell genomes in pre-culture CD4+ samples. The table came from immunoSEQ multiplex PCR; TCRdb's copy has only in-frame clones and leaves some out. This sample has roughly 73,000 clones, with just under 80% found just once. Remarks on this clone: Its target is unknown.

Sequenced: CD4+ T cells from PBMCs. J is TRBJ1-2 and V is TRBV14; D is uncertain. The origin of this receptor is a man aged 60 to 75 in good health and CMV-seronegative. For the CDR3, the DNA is TGTGCCAGCAGCCGAGACTCAAACTATGGCTACACCTTC. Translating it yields CASSRDSNYGYTF.